The rows below give T cell receptor beta chains drawn from one sample of a study of T cells after yellow fever vaccination. MiXCR, run by TCRdb on the 5' RACE reads, gives a single entry per CDR3 protein. The repertoire holds more than 300,000 distinct CDR3 sequences, with around a tenth as singletons. The specimen was CD4+ T cells sorted from PBMCs, collected 45 days after the yellow fever booster vaccination. The source of these receptors is a man between 18 and 35 years old who received the YFV17D yellow fever vaccine. CDR3s include the opening cysteine and the closing phenylalanine or tryptophan. Each record gives: D gene, clone size, J gene, V gene, CDR3 DNA, CDR3 protein. A D gene is named only where the DNA matches it firmly. The listing skips clone size in some rows; elsewhere it reads once, few, many or a size class.

>TRBD1|few|TRBJ1-5|TRBV29-1
TGCAGCGGTGGGACAGGTCGGGGACCCCAGCATTTT
CSGGTGRGPQHF
>.|many|TRBJ1-2|TRBV6-5
TGTGCCAGCAGTTCCACCGGGGACCGCGGCTACACCTTC
CASSSTGDRGYTF
>.|.|TRBJ2-3|TRBV27
TGTGCCAGCAGCCGTCGTGAGGGTGTAGATACGCAGTATTTT
CASSRREGVDTQYF
>TRBD2|few|TRBJ2-2|TRBV12-3/TRBV12-4
TGTGCCAGCAGTCGACTAGCGGGGGGGGGAAACACCGGGGAGCTGTTTTTT
CASSRLAGGGNTGELFF
>.|.|TRBJ2-3|TRBV5-8
TGTGCCACCCACCCCCGGGGGCAGGGAGTCTCTACGCAGTATTTT
CATHPRGQGVSTQYF
>.|.|TRBJ1-5|TRBV6-2/TRBV6-3
TGTGCCAGCAGTTACTCGTTTCAGCCCCAGCATTTT
CASSYSFQPQHF
>TRBD1|.|TRBJ1-1|TRBV5-4
TGTGCCAGCAGCCGTCCCGGGACAGGGATGGGGACTGAAGCTTTCTTT
CASSRPGTGMGTEAFF
>.|.|TRBJ2-3|TRBV5-1
TGCGCCAGCAGCTTGGAGGTGCTTGGCGCAGATACGCAGTATTTT
CASSLEVLGADTQYF
>TRBD1|.|TRBJ1-6|TRBV7-6
TGTGCCACACGACAGGGCTGGGATTCACCCCTCCACTTT
CATRQGWDSPLHF
>TRBD2|few|TRBJ2-1|TRBV10-3
TGTGCCATCACCAACCGGCGGGGGAGCTCCTACAATGAGCAGTTCTTC
CAITNRRGSSYNEQFF
>TRBD1|.|TRBJ2-5|TRBV7-9
TGTGCCAGCAGCTTCGGGGACAGGGGGAAGCGGGAGACCCAGTACTTC
CASSFGDRGKRETQYF
>.|.|TRBJ1-3|TRBV4-2
TGTGCCAGCAGCCAAGATCGGGCCAGGCAGGGAAACACCATATATTTT
CASSQDRARQGNTIYF
>.|few|TRBJ1-1|TRBV6-5
TGTGCCAGCAGTTACTCGGGTGGGCTGCGCACTGAAGCTTTCTTT
CASSYSGGLRTEAFF
>.|few|TRBJ1-1|TRBV7-2
TGTGCCAGCAGCTTAGGGGGGGCGCTGGGGACTGAAGCTTTCTTT
CASSLGGALGTEAFF
>TRBD2|few|TRBJ2-1|TRBV4-3
TGCGCCAGCAGCCCTTTTATAGCGGGGGGGCCATATAATGAGCAGTTCTTC
CASSPFIAGGPYNEQFF
>TRBD1|few|TRBJ1-2|TRBV7-2
TGTGCCAGCAGACCTCCACAGGGGAACTATGGCTACACCTTC
CASRPPQGNYGYTF
>TRBD1|.|TRBJ1-2|TRBV4-1
TGCGCCAGCAGCCACCGGGACAGTAATCAAGCTAACTATGGCTACACCTTC
CASSHRDSNQANYGYTF
>TRBD2|.|TRBJ2-3|TRBV7-9
TGTGCCAGCAGCCCGGGGGGAATCACAGATACGCAGTATTTT
CASSPGGITDTQYF
>.|.|TRBJ2-6|TRBV7-2
TGTGCCAGCAGCTTATCGGGAAACAACGTCCTGACTTTC
CASSLSGNNVLTF
>.|few|TRBJ2-7|TRBV30
TGTGCCTGGAGTGCCCCAGGACCCAAGGACGAGCAGTACTTC
CAWSAPGPKDEQYF
>.|few|TRBJ2-2|TRBV5-5
TGTGCCAGCCGACAAGGGGGCACCGGGGAGCTGTTTTTT
CASRQGGTGELFF
>.|few|TRBJ2-1|TRBV5-1
TGCGCCAGCAGCTTGAGGTCGGGTGGAGAGCAGTTCTTC
CASSLRSGGEQFF
>.|.|TRBJ2-1|TRBV5-5
TGTGCCAGCAGCTTGGGGCTAACTGAGCAGTTCTTC
CASSLGLTEQFF
>TRBD1|.|TRBJ1-2|TRBV5-4
TGTGCCAGCAGCTTGGCCGGGACAGGGGAGGTAAAGAGGACCTTC
CASSLAGTGEVKRTF
>TRBD2|many|TRBJ2-3|TRBV7-2
TGTGCCAGCAGCTTAGCCCCCGGGGGGGGGACGGCGCAGTATTTT
CASSLAPGGGTAQYF
>.|.|TRBJ1-5|TRBV20-1
TGCAGTGCTAGTGGGGGAGGGCGTTGGGGTGGCAATCAGCCCCAGCATTTT
CSASGGGRWGGNQPQHF
>.|few|TRBJ2-7|TRBV5-6
TGTGCCAGCAGCTTGTACAGTTTCTCCTACGAGCAGTACTTC
CASSLYSFSYEQYF
>TRBD1|.|TRBJ1-1|TRBV20-1
TGCAGTGCTAGTGGGACAGTTCCCACTGAAGCTTTCTTT
CSASGTVPTEAFF
>.|few|TRBJ1-5|TRBV20-1
TGCAGTGCTAGAGGCTCACACCCCAATCAGCCCCAGCATTTT
CSARGSHPNQPQHF
>.|.|TRBJ1-2|TRBV3-1
TGTGCCAGCAGCCTCAGGACAGAGGGAGGCTACACCTTC
CASSLRTEGGYTF
>.|many|TRBJ2-5|TRBV19
TGTGCCGCATCCCGCGACAGGTCCGACCAAGAGACCCAGTACTTC
CAASRDRSDQETQYF
>TRBD2|.|TRBJ2-5|TRBV6-5
TGTGCCAGCAGCCCCCTAGCGGGGGTGAAGCAGACCCAGTACTTC
CASSPLAGVKQTQYF
>.|few|TRBJ1-5|TRBV18
TGTGCCAGCTCACCATCCCCGGGAGGCCAGCCCCAGCATTTT
CASSPSPGGQPQHF
>TRBD1|few|TRBJ1-5|TRBV6-1
TGTGCCAGCAGGAGGACAGGGAGGAATCAGCCCCAGCATTTT
CASRRTGRNQPQHF
>.|few|TRBJ1-1|TRBV6-1
TGTGCCAGCAGTGAAGCCACGGTGAACACTGAAGCTTTCTTT
CASSEATVNTEAFF
>.|.|TRBJ1-2|TRBV28
TGTGCCAGCCACCCCCAAAGGCCATCTGGCTACACCTTC
CASHPQRPSGYTF
>TRBD1|few|TRBJ2-3|TRBV5-1
TGCGCCAGCAGCTTGGAGGGGGCGGCGCTAGATACGCAGTATTTT
CASSLEGAALDTQYF
>.|.|TRBJ2-3|TRBV6-1
TGTGCCACCTATAGCGGCCGCCGCCGCGATACGCAGTATTTT
CATYSGRRRDTQYF
>.|.|TRBJ1-2|TRBV20-1
TGCAGTGCTAGCTCCGGGGGCGGAGGCTACACCTTC
CSASSGGGGYTF
>.|few|TRBJ2-7|TRBV5-1
TGCGCCAGCAGCTCCGCGACAGATTCCTACGAGCAGTACTTC
CASSSATDSYEQYF
>.|many|TRBJ2-2|TRBV4-3
TGCGCCAGCAGCCCAGAGGGGGGACAGAACACCGGGGAGCTGTTTTTT
CASSPEGGQNTGELFF
>TRBD1|.|TRBJ2-7|TRBV2
TGTGCCAGCAAGAAGGGACAGGGAGTCGAGCAGTACTTC
CASKKGQGVEQYF